This T cell receptor beta chain came from a study of cytomegalovirus exposure and HLA in healthy donors. PCR used 60 Vbeta primers and 13 Jbeta primers. Here immunoSEQ multiplex PCR was the method, and the copy in TCRdb shows in-frame clones only, minus some. The sample consists of about 94,000 clones, about 80% of them appearing once. The CDR3 covers 17 residues. V dropped 4 bases and J dropped 1; count of bases not matched to a gene: 12. From germline, CDR1 is SGHRS and CDR2 YFSETQ. This receptor was identified in a man aged 40-49 years in good health and CMV-seropositive. The rearrangement joins TRBV5-1 to TRBJ1-1; 8 bases match TRBD1. The sample taken for sequencing was PBMCs. CDR3 loop: CASSRQGSIVGNTEAFF. The CDR3 bases are TGCGCCAGCAGCCGACAGGGGTCTATTGTGGGGAACACTGAAGCTTTCTTT.